These T cell receptor beta chains were read from a single sample in a study of blood T cell repertoires in COVID-19. The repertoire was sequenced with immunoSEQ multiplex PCR; TCRdb's copy has only in-frame clones and lacks some. The sample carries under 300,000 clones, about 88% recorded once. The sample was peripheral blood. These receptors all come from a man between 18 and 29 years old with active or convalescent COVID-19. The CDR3 runs from the conserved cysteine through the conserved F or W. The D gene is left open where the match is weak. Part of the rows lack a size; the others show once, few, many or a class for expanded clones.

D gene: -; clone size: -; V gene: TRBV6-2/TRBV6-3; J gene: TRBJ1-1; CDR3 length: 16; CDR3 DNA: TGTGCCAGCAGTTACTCTCGAATTACAGACGTTCCTGAAGCTTTCTTT; CDR3 protein: CASSYSRITDVPEAFF
D gene: -; clone size: -; V gene: TRBV27; J gene: TRBJ1-2; CDR3 length: 13; CDR3 DNA: TGTGCCAGCAGTTTAGGCCTTCTCTATGGCTACACCTTC; CDR3 protein: CASSLGLLYGYTF
D gene: TRBD1; clone size: -; V gene: TRBV9; J gene: TRBJ1-1; CDR3 length: 16; CDR3 DNA: TGTGCCAGCAGCGAACCGGGACAGGGGGCCTGGGCTGAAGCTTTCTTT; CDR3 protein: CASSEPGQGAWAEAFF
D gene: -; clone size: -; V gene: TRBV18; J gene: TRBJ1-5; CDR3 length: 19; CDR3 DNA: TGTGCCAGCTCACCCTTTGACACGGGAGACGCGGGGCGCAATCAGCCCCAGCATTTT; CDR3 protein: CASSPFDTGDAGRNQPQHF
D gene: TRBD2; clone size: once; V gene: TRBV6-6; J gene: TRBJ2-7; CDR3 length: 13; CDR3 DNA: TGTGCCAGCAGTTACGGTGGGGGGGAAGAGCAGTACTTC; CDR3 protein: CASSYGGGEEQYF
D gene: -; clone size: -; V gene: TRBV27; J gene: TRBJ2-1; CDR3 length: 17; CDR3 DNA: TGTGCCAGCAGCCCTACGACCGCATGGGCCCTTTACAATGAGCAGTTCTTC; CDR3 protein: CASSPTTAWALYNEQFF
D gene: -; clone size: -; V gene: TRBV6-5; J gene: TRBJ2-7; CDR3 length: 14; CDR3 DNA: TGTGCCAGCAGTAACAGGGGGGGCATCCACGAGCAGTACTTC; CDR3 protein: CASSNRGGIHEQYF
D gene: -; clone size: -; V gene: TRBV27; J gene: TRBJ2-3; CDR3 length: 14; CDR3 DNA: TGTGCCAGCAGGCACATCCCCCCCACAGATACGCAGTATTTT; CDR3 protein: CASRHIPPTDTQYF
D gene: -; clone size: -; V gene: TRBV11-2; J gene: TRBJ2-2; CDR3 length: 19; CDR3 DNA: TGTGCCAGCAGCTTACCTTACGACAGCCCTTTTTTGGGGACCGGGGAGCTGTTTTTT; CDR3 protein: CASSLPYDSPFLGTGELFF
D gene: -; clone size: -; V gene: TRBV4-2; J gene: TRBJ2-7; CDR3 length: 16; CDR3 DNA: TGTGCCAGCAGCCAAGACAGTCAGGGACACTCCTACGAGCAGTACTTC; CDR3 protein: CASSQDSQGHSYEQYF
D gene: -; clone size: -; V gene: TRBV19; J gene: TRBJ2-7; CDR3 length: 13; CDR3 DNA: TGTGCTACCTCCACAGGTGTGTCCTACGAGCAGTACTTC; CDR3 protein: CATSTGVSYEQYF
D gene: -; clone size: -; V gene: TRBV5-4; J gene: TRBJ2-5; CDR3 length: 12; CDR3 DNA: TGTGCCAGCAGCCCCAGCGGGGAGACCCAGTACTTC; CDR3 protein: CASSPSGETQYF
D gene: TRBD1; clone size: -; V gene: TRBV19; J gene: TRBJ1-4; CDR3 length: 17; CDR3 DNA: TGTGCCAGTAGTATCCGAACCGGGACAGGGGTTAATGAAAAACTGTTTTTT; CDR3 protein: CASSIRTGTGVNEKLFF
D gene: -; clone size: -; V gene: TRBV7-9; J gene: TRBJ2-3; CDR3 length: 13; CDR3 DNA: TGTGCCCTCATTGCCGGGGAGGTAGATACGCAGTATTTT; CDR3 protein: CALIAGEVDTQYF
D gene: TRBD2; clone size: -; V gene: TRBV11-3; J gene: TRBJ2-7; CDR3 length: 14; CDR3 DNA: TGTGCCAGCACCCCGACGGGAACGGGGGGGGAGCAGTACTTC; CDR3 protein: CASTPTGTGGEQYF
D gene: TRBD2; clone size: once; V gene: TRBV10-3; J gene: TRBJ2-5; CDR3 length: 16; CDR3 DNA: TGTGCCATCAGTGATTACGGGACTAGCGGCCAAGAGACCCAGTACTTC; CDR3 protein: CAISDYGTSGQETQYF
D gene: TRBD2; clone size: -; V gene: TRBV6-4; J gene: TRBJ2-1; CDR3 length: 14; CDR3 DNA: TGTGCCAGCAGTCTACGACTAGCGGGAGGGCCTCAGTTCTTC; CDR3 protein: CASSLRLAGGPQFF
D gene: TRBD1; clone size: -; V gene: TRBV5-4; J gene: TRBJ1-4; CDR3 length: 15; CDR3 DNA: TGTGCCAGCAGCTTAACAGGGGCTGGGAATGAAAAACTGTTTTTT; CDR3 protein: CASSLTGAGNEKLFF
D gene: -; clone size: -; V gene: TRBV7-2; J gene: TRBJ1-1; CDR3 length: 14; CDR3 DNA: TGTGCCAGCAGCTTTTTCGGGATGAACACTGAAGCTTTCTTT; CDR3 protein: CASSFFGMNTEAFF
D gene: -; clone size: -; V gene: TRBV6-2/TRBV6-3; J gene: TRBJ1-6; CDR3 length: 14; CDR3 DNA: TGTGCCAGCAGTTATCAGGGGTTGGGGTCACCCCTCCACTTT; CDR3 protein: CASSYQGLGSPLHF
D gene: TRBD2; clone size: -; V gene: TRBV19; J gene: TRBJ2-5; CDR3 length: 15; CDR3 DNA: TGTGCCAGTAGGAGGACTAGCGGGGAACGAGAGACCCAGTACTTC; CDR3 protein: CASRRTSGERETQYF
D gene: -; clone size: -; V gene: TRBV3-1/TRBV3-2; J gene: TRBJ2-7; CDR3 length: 18; CDR3 DNA: TGTGCCAGCAGCCAAGAAGAGGGTTTGGTTGGACGGAGCTACGAGCAGTACTTC; CDR3 protein: CASSQEEGLVGRSYEQYF
D gene: -; clone size: -; V gene: TRBV5-1; J gene: TRBJ1-1; CDR3 length: 14; CDR3 DNA: TGCGCCAGCAGCTTGCGGGGAATAAACACTGAAGCTTTCTTT; CDR3 protein: CASSLRGINTEAFF
D gene: -; clone size: -; V gene: TRBV7-9; J gene: TRBJ2-2; CDR3 length: 13; CDR3 DNA: TGTGCCAGCAGCCTAGTTCTTAATGGGGAGCTGTTTTTT; CDR3 protein: CASSLVLNGELFF
D gene: -; clone size: -; V gene: TRBV21-1; J gene: TRBJ1-5; CDR3 length: 18; CDR3 DNA: TGTGCCAGCAGCAAAGCGGGAGACAGGGGCCGGTGCAATCAGCCCCAGCATTTT; CDR3 protein: CASSKAGDRGRCNQPQHF
D gene: -; clone size: -; V gene: TRBV7-9; J gene: TRBJ2-7; CDR3 length: 14; CDR3 DNA: TGTGCCAGCAGCTTAGCAGAGGGATGGGGCGAGCAGTACTTC; CDR3 protein: CASSLAEGWGEQYF
D gene: -; clone size: -; V gene: TRBV19; J gene: TRBJ2-7; CDR3 length: 13; CDR3 DNA: TGTGCCAGTAGCGGACAGCCCTCCTACGAGCAGTACTTC; CDR3 protein: CASSGQPSYEQYF
D gene: -; clone size: -; V gene: TRBV29-1; J gene: TRBJ1-4; CDR3 length: 13; CDR3 DNA: TGCAGCGTTGGGGTACAGGCCCGGGAAAAACTGTTTTTT; CDR3 protein: CSVGVQAREKLFF
D gene: TRBD1; clone size: -; V gene: TRBV7-7; J gene: TRBJ1-4; CDR3 length: 18; CDR3 DNA: TGTGCCAGCAGCCAAGGGGACAGACCACATGATGCTAATGAAAAACTGTTTTTT; CDR3 protein: CASSQGDRPHDANEKLFF
D gene: TRBD1; clone size: -; V gene: TRBV4-2; J gene: TRBJ2-7; CDR3 length: 15; CDR3 DNA: TGTGCCAGCAGCCCTGGGACAGGCTTATACTACGAGCAGTACTTC; CDR3 protein: CASSPGTGLYYEQYF
D gene: TRBD1; clone size: -; V gene: TRBV25-1; J gene: TRBJ1-4; CDR3 length: 14; CDR3 DNA: TGTGCCAGCAGTAAGGACAGGGGAGATGAAAAACTGTTTTTT; CDR3 protein: CASSKDRGDEKLFF
D gene: TRBD1; clone size: -; V gene: TRBV7-8; J gene: TRBJ1-4; CDR3 length: 16; CDR3 DNA: TGTGCCAGCAGCTTACAGGGGGTGGTTGGAAATGAAAAACTGTTTTTT; CDR3 protein: CASSLQGVVGNEKLFF
D gene: -; clone size: few; V gene: TRBV5-4; J gene: TRBJ2-7; CDR3 length: 14; CDR3 DNA: TGTGCCAGCAGCTTGTACGTGAGGGCGGGTGAGCAGTACTTC; CDR3 protein: CASSLYVRAGEQYF
D gene: TRBD2; clone size: -; V gene: TRBV4-1; J gene: TRBJ2-7; CDR3 length: 13; CDR3 DNA: TGCGCCAGCACGGCGGGAGAGGGGTACGAGCAGTACTTC; CDR3 protein: CASTAGEGYEQYF
D gene: -; clone size: -; V gene: TRBV27; J gene: TRBJ2-7; CDR3 length: 14; CDR3 DNA: TGTGCCAGCAGGCCGGCGGGGGCCTCCTACGAGCAGTACTTC; CDR3 protein: CASRPAGASYEQYF
D gene: -; clone size: -; V gene: TRBV10-2; J gene: TRBJ2-7; CDR3 length: 14; CDR3 DNA: TGCGCCAGCACCTCTAGCGCCCTTGCAAGCGAGCAGTACTTC; CDR3 protein: CASTSSALASEQYF
D gene: -; clone size: once; V gene: TRBV4-1; J gene: TRBJ2-1; CDR3 length: 14; CDR3 DNA: TGCGCCAGCAGCCGAGGTCAGGGTGTCAATGAGCAGTTCTTC; CDR3 protein: CASSRGQGVNEQFF
D gene: TRBD1; clone size: once; V gene: TRBV19; J gene: TRBJ1-1; CDR3 length: 13; CDR3 DNA: TGTGCCAGTTGCAAACAGGGGGGGTTTGAAGCTTTCTTT; CDR3 protein: CASCKQGGFEAFF
D gene: -; clone size: once; V gene: TRBV28; J gene: TRBJ2-3; CDR3 length: 15; CDR3 DNA: TGTGCCAGCAGTTTAGGCGGGAATGCCGGGGATACGCAGTATTTT; CDR3 protein: CASSLGGNAGDTQYF
D gene: TRBD2; clone size: -; V gene: TRBV7-7; J gene: TRBJ2-5; CDR3 length: 12; CDR3 DNA: TGTGCTAGCGGGCTAGCGAAAGAGACCCAGTACTTC; CDR3 protein: CASGLAKETQYF
D gene: TRBD1; clone size: -; V gene: TRBV3-1/TRBV3-2; J gene: TRBJ1-2; CDR3 length: 15; CDR3 DNA: TGTGCCAGCAGCCTGACGGGACAGAACAACTATGGCTACACCTTC; CDR3 protein: CASSLTGQNNYGYTF
D gene: -; clone size: -; V gene: TRBV11-3; J gene: TRBJ1-2; CDR3 length: 14; CDR3 DNA: TGTGCCAGCAGCTTAGACAACAGGGACTATGGCTACACCTTC; CDR3 protein: CASSLDNRDYGYTF
D gene: -; clone size: -; V gene: TRBV2; J gene: TRBJ2-3; CDR3 length: 12; CDR3 DNA: TGTGCCAGCTCGATAGTAACAGATACGCAGTATTTT; CDR3 protein: CASSIVTDTQYF